This T cell receptor (beta chain) was recorded in a study of control samples from healthy donors and cancer patients. Method: immunoSEQ multiplex PCR; TCRdb's copy keeps in-frame clones and lacks some. Among 35,000 to 50,000 clones listed, around 87% were seen once. J lost 8 bases, V lost 3 bases, and 7 bases had no gene match. This CDR3 contains 15 residues. Germline V gene data show CDR1 as SQVTM and CDR2 as ANQGSEA. Input material: PBMCs. The receptor was isolated from a woman aged 55-70 years with lung cancer. V gene TRBV29-1 combines with J gene TRBJ2-1; 13 nucleotides agree with TRBD2. The CDR3 region is CSVDRTSGSRYEQFF. The CDR3 DNA reads as TGCAGCGTTGATCGGACTAGCGGGAGTAGGTATGAGCAGTTCTTC.